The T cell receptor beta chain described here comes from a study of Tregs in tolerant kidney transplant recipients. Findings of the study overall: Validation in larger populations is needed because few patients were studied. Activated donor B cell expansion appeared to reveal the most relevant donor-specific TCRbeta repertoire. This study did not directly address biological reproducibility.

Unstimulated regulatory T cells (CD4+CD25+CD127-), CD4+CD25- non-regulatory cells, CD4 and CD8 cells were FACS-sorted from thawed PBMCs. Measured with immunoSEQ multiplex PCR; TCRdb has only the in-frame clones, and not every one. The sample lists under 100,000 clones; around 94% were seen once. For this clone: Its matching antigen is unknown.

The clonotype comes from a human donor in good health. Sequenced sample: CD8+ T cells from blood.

The CDR3 DNA follows: TGTGCCAGCAGTGGGGGAAGGAATGAGCAGTTCTTC. Translated, it gives CASSGGRNEQFF. The chain links TRBV2 to TRBJ2-1; no firm D call. V was pared by 4 bases and J by 7 bases, with 8 bases between. The germline V gene encodes CDR1 SNHLY and CDR2 FYNNEI. The CDR3 sequence is 12 residues long. Full variable domain (remainder filled in from reference TRBV2 and TRBJ2-1): EPEVTQTPSHQVTQMGQEVILRCVPISNHLYFYWYRQILGQKVEFLVSFYNNEISEKSEIFDDQFSVERPDGSNFTLKIRSTKLEDSAMYFCASSGGRNEQFFGPGTRLTVL.